The 16 T cell receptor beta chains given below trace back to one sample, sequenced in a study of T cells after yellow fever vaccination. MiXCR was run by TCRdb on the 5' RACE reads, yielding one entry per CDR3 protein. In the table there are just under 85,000 distinct CDR3 sequences, about an eighth of which are singletons. Sequencing was performed on CD8+ T cells not binding an NS4B(214-222) dextramer, sorted from PBMCs, taken more than 20 days after the first yellow fever vaccination. The receptors were sampled from a young man who received the YFV17D yellow fever vaccine.

This clonotype was recorded at least ten times. The chain has TRBV14 and TRBJ2-5; D is ambiguous. Looked up from germline, CDR1 is SGHDN and CDR2 is FVKESK. The CDR3 runs to 16 residues. The V end lost 1 base, the J end lost 0 bases, and 12 bases lay between the germline ends. The CDR3 DNA reads as TGTGCCAGCAGCCAAGTAGAAGGCAGGCACCAAGAGACCCAGTACTTC. This gives the protein CASSQVEGRHQETQYF.

The chain recombines TRBV5-1 with TRBJ2-1, with TRBD1 matching over 8 bases. The CDR3 sequence is 15 residues long. Germline V gene sequence: CDR1 SGHRS, CDR2 YFSETQ. V shed 4 bases, J shed 6 bases, and the junction held 9 bases outside the gene matches. CDR3 in DNA: TGCGCCAGCAGCACCGCCGGGACAGGCGGCAATGAGCAGTTCTTC. Protein product: CASSTAGTGGNEQFF.

This clonotype showed up just a few times. This chain uses TRBV7-8 with TRBJ2-3; D gene unclear. This CDR3 has 11 amino acids. Germline V CDR1 and CDR2: SGHVS, FQNEAQ. V was pared by 4 bases and J by 14 bases, with 13 bases between. The CDR3 nucleotides are TGTGCCAGCAGCTCCTCATTCCGGGCGTATTTT. As protein: CASSSSFRAYF. The complete variable domain, with remaining parts taken from reference TRBV7-8 and TRBJ2-3, reads GAGVSQSPRYKVAKRGQDVALRCDPISGHVSLFWYQQALGQGPEFLTYFQNEAQLDKSGLPSDRFFAERPEGSVSTLKIQRTQQEDSAVYLCASSSSFRAYFGPGTRLTVL.

This chain links TRBV4-1 with TRBJ1-1, with unresolved D. Between the trimmed V and J ends, which lost 2 bases and 0 bases, there was a span of 7 bases. Germline lookup yields CDR1 MGHRA and CDR2 YSYEKL. CDR3 length: 14 residues. CDR3 protein: CASSQIGLNTEAFF. Here the CDR3 DNA reads TGCGCCAGCAGCCAAATCGGGCTGAACACTGAAGCTTTCTTT.

The V call is TRBV5-1, the J call TRBJ1-1; D possibly corresponds to TRBD1 (6 bases). The CDR3 runs 14 residues. V lost 6 bases, J lost 4 bases, and 16 bases lay in between. Per germline, CDR1 SGHRS and CDR2 YFSETQ. The CDR3 DNA reads as TGCGCCAGCAAAATCGGGGGGCCCCTCACTGAAGCTTTCTTT. Encoded protein: CASKIGGPLTEAFF.

V gene TRBV10-3 combines with J gene TRBJ2-1; the D gene is possibly TRBD1 (6 bases). V dropped 3 bases and J dropped 9 bases, with 9 bases sitting between them. The germline gives CDR1 ENHRY, CDR2 SYGVKD. This CDR3 spans 12 amino acids. CDR3 bases: TGTGCCATCAGTGAAACAGGGATTGAGCAGTTCTTC. Its protein is CAISETGIEQFF.

The V gene is TRBV4-1, the J gene TRBJ1-5, with 7 nucleotides matching TRBD1. The trim removed 3 bases at V and 0 bases at J, leaving 5 bases unmatched. This CDR3 contains 16 residues. From germline, CDR1 is MGHRA and CDR2 YSYEKL. In nucleotides, the CDR3 is TGCGCCAGCAGCCATAGGGACAGCAATAGCAATCAGCCCCAGCATTTT. This encodes CASSHRDSNSNQPQHF.

This clonotype was seen many times. J is TRBJ2-1 and V is TRBV5-1; D may be TRBD2 (5 bases). Between the trimmed V and J ends, which lost 0 bases and 5 bases, there was a span of 12 bases. Per the germline V gene, CDR1 is SGHRS and CDR2 is YFSETQ. This CDR3 spans 15 amino acids. Here the CDR3 DNA reads TGCGCCAGCAGCTTGGCGGTCCTCGGGGACAATGAGCAGTTCTTC. Encoded protein: CASSLAVLGDNEQFF. Full variable domain (rest looked up from reference TRBV5-1 and TRBJ2-1): KAGVTQTPRYLIKTRGQQVTLSCSPISGHRSVSWYQQTPGQGLQFLFEYFSETQRNKGNFPGRFSGRQFSNSRSEMNVSTLELGDSALYLCASSLAVLGDNEQFFGPGTRLTVL.

In this sample, this clonotype turned up a few times. V and J are TRBV7-9 and TRBJ2-5, with a weak D call TRBD2 (6 bases). Germline assignment: CDR1 SEHNR and CDR2 FQNEAQ (reference sequence). This CDR3 has 15 residues. V dropped 0 bases and J dropped 5 bases, with 13 bases sitting between them. CDR3 amino acids: CASSLAGRGLETQYF. In DNA, the CDR3 is TGTGCCAGCAGCTTAGCCGGTCGGGGACTGGAGACCCAGTACTTC.

The chain employs TRBV6-5 and TRBJ2-7, with 7 bases fitting TRBD1. Trimming removed 2 bases from V and 6 bases from J; junction bases left unmatched: 13. CDR1 is MNHEY, CDR2 SVGAGI, per germline. The length of the CDR3 is 16 residues. CDR3 in amino acids: CASSYVPNKQGSEQYV. The DNA for the CDR3 is TGTGCCAGCAGTTACGTCCCGAATAAACAGGGGTCCGAGCAGTACGTC.

This chain uses TRBV30 with TRBJ1-1; D perhaps matches TRBD1 (6 bases). Looked up from germline, CDR1 is GTSNPN and CDR2 is SVGIG (reference sequence). The CDR3 has 14 residues. Trimming cost V 2 bases and J 1 base, with 11 bases left between them. The CDR3 loop reads CAWSLQGWNTEAFF. The CDR3 DNA reads as TGTGCCTGGAGTTTACAGGGCTGGAACACTGAAGCTTTCTTT. Complete variable domain (other parts from reference TRBV30 and TRBJ1-1): SQTIHQWPATLVQPVGSPLSLECTVEGTSNPNLYWYRQAAGRGLQLLFYSVGIGQISSEVPQNLSASRPQDRQFILSSKKLLLSDSGFYLCAWSLQGWNTEAFFGQGTRLTVV.

The gene calls are TRBV11-2 and TRBJ2-1, with D perhaps being TRBD1 or TRBD2 (6 bases each). Trimming took 3 bases from V and 7 from J, leaving 19 bases between them. There are 16 residues in the CDR3. Germline V gene lookup returns CDR1 SGHAT and CDR2 FQNNGV. The CDR3 nucleotides are TGTGCCAGCAGCTTCAGTCGAAGGGGGGCGGGTAATGAGCAGTTCTTC. Translated, it gives CASSFSRRGAGNEQFF.

The chain links TRBV12-3 or TRBV12-4 to TRBJ2-5; 7 bases line up with TRBD2. The V segment lost 5 bases and the J segment 5 bases; nucleotides outside the gene matches: 8. CDR3 length: 14 amino acids. The CDR3 bases are TGTGCCAGCAGTGCCCGGGAGCGGGGTGAGACCCAGTACTTC. Translating gives CASSARERGETQYF.

This clonotype has more than one count but fewer than ten. The chain is built from TRBV27 and TRBJ1-5; 8 bases align to TRBD1. Germline CDR1 reads MNHEY; CDR2 reads SMNVEV (reference sequence). With V trimmed by 6 bases and J by 2 bases, 9 bases remained unmatched. This CDR3 is 16 amino acids long. The CDR3 DNA is TGTGCCAGCAGCATCGGACAGGGTCTGGGCAATCAGCCCCAGCATTTT. Translating gives CASSIGQGLGNQPQHF.

This clonotype has a handful of counts. The chain is built from TRBV3-1 and TRBJ1-1; D gene ambiguous. This CDR3 is 16 amino acids long. The germline V gene has CDR1 LGHDT and CDR2 YNNKEL (reference sequence). Trimming left V 6 bases short and J 3 bases short, with 20 bases between. The CDR3 protein is CASSRAGPLLDTEAFF. DNA of the CDR3: TGTGCCAGCAGTCGTGCCGGGCCTTTATTGGACACTGAAGCTTTCTTT.

V is TRBV7-6 and J is TRBJ2-3; tentatively, D is TRBD2 (6 bases). This CDR3 spans 15 amino acids. Deletions cut 4 bases from V and 4 bases from J, with 15 bases between. Per germline, CDR1 SGHVS and CDR2 FNYEAQ. The CDR3 region is CASSSGGDTPDTQYF. The CDR3 nucleotides read TGTGCCAGCAGCTCCGGGGGTGACACACCAGATACGCAGTATTTT.